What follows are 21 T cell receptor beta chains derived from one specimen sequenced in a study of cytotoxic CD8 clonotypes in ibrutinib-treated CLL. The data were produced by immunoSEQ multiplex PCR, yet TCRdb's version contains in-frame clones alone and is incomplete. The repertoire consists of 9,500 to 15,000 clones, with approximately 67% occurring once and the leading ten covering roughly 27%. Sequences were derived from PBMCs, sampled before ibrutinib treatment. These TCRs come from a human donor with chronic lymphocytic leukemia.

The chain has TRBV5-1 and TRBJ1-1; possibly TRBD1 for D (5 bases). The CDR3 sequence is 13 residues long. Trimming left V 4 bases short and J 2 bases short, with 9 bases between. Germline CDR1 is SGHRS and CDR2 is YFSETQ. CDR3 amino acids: CASSPQGNTEAFF. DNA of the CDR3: TGCGCCAGCAGCCCTCAGGGAAACACTGAAGCTTTCTTT.

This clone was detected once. CDR3 in DNA: TGTGCCAGCAGTTTTTCCTACCATGGCTACACCTTC. Protein sequence: CASSFSYHGYTF. The chain uses TRBV28 and TRBJ1-2; D unclear. Trimming removed 3 bases from V and 6 bases from J, with 8 bases in between. The CDR3 has 12 amino acids. CDR1 is MDHEN and CDR2 is SYDVKM in the germline V gene.

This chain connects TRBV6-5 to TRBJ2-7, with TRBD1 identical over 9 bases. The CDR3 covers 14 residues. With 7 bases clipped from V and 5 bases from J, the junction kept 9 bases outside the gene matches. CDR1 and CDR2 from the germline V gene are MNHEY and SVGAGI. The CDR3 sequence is CASKKQGAQNEQYF. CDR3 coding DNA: TGTGCCAGCAAAAAACAGGGGGCGCAGAACGAGCAGTACTTC.

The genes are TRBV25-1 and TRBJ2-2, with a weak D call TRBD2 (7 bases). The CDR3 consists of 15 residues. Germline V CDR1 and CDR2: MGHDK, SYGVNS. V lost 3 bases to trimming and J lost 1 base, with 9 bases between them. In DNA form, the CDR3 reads TGTGCCAGCAGTGAGGGGGGGCTGAACACCGGGGAGCTGTTTTTT. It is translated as CASSEGGLNTGELFF.

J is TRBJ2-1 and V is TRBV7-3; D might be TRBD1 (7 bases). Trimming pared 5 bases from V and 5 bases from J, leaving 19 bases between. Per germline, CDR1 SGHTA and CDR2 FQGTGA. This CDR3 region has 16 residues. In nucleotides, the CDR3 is TGTGCCAGCAGCCAGGGGGGATCCGTAGGCAACAATGAGCAGTTCTTC. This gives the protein CASSQGGSVGNNEQFF.

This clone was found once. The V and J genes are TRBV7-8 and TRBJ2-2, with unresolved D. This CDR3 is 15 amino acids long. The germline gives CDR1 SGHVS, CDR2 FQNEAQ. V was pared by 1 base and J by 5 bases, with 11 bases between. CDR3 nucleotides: TGTGCCAGCAGCTTAGGGATTATAGGGACCGGGGAGCTGTTTTTT. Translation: CASSLGIIGTGELFF.

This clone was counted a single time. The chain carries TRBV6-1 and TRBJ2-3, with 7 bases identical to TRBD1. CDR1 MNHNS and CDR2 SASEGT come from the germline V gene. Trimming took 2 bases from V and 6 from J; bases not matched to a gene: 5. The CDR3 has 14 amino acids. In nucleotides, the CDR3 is TGTGCCAGCAGTGAACAAGGGGGCCCGGATACGCAGTATTTT. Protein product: CASSEQGGPDTQYF.

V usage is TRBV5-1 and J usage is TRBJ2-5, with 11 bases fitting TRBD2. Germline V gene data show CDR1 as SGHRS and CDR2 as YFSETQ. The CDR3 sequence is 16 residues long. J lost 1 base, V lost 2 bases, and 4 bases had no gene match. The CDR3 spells CASSLTGLAVQETQYF. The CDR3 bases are TGCGCCAGCAGCTTAACGGGACTAGCGGTCCAAGAGACCCAGTACTTC.

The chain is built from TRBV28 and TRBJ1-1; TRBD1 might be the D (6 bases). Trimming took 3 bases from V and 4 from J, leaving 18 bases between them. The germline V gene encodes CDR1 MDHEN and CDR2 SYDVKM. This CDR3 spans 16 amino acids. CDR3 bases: TGTGCCAGCAGTTTGTCGGCAGGGGCCTTGAGCACTGAAGCTTTCTTT. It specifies CASSLSAGALSTEAFF.

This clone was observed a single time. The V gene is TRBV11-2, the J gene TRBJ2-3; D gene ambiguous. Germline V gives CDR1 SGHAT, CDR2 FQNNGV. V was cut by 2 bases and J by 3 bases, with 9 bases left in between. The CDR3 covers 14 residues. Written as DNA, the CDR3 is TGTGCCAGCAGCTTAACGGCTCGGACAGATACGCAGTATTTT. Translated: CASSLTARTDTQYF.

The CDR3 DNA reads TGCGCCAGCAGCTTAGCCAGGGGGCCCCATGGGACTGAAGCTTTCTTT. Protein sequence: CASSLARGPHGTEAFF. The V call is TRBV5-1, the J call TRBJ1-1; 8 bases are shared with TRBD1. In germline, CDR1 is SGHRS, CDR2 YFSETQ. V shed 2 bases and J 5 bases; nucleotides not matched to a gene: 11. The CDR3 runs 16 residues. The whole variable domain, remainder taken from reference TRBV5-1 and TRBJ1-1, is KAGVTQTPRYLIKTRGQQVTLSCSPISGHRSVSWYQQTPGQGLQFLFEYFSETQRNKGNFPGRFSGRQFSNSRSEMNVSTLELGDSALYLCASSLARGPHGTEAFFGQGTRLTVV.

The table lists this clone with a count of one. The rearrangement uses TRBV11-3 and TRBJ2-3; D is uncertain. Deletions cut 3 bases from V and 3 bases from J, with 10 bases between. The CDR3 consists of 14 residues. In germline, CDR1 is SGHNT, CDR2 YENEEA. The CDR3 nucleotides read TGTGCCAGCAGCTTGGGCCCCTCTACAGATACGCAGTATTTT. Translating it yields CASSLGPSTDTQYF.

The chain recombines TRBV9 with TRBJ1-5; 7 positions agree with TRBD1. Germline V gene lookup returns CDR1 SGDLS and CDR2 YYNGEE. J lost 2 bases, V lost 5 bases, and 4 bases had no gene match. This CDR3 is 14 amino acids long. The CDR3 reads CASSNRGGNQPQHF. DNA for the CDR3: TGTGCCAGCAGTAACAGGGGTGGCAATCAGCCCCAGCATTTT.

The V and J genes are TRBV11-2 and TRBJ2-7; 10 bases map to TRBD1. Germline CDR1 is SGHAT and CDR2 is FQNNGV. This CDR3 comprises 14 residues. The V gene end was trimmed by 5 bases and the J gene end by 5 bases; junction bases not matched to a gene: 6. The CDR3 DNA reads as TGTGCCAGCAGCCCCGGACAGGGGGTCAACGAGCAGTACTTC. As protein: CASSPGQGVNEQYF.

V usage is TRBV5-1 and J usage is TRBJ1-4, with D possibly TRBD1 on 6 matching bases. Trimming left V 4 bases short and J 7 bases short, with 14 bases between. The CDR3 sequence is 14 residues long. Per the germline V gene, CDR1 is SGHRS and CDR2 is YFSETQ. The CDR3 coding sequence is TGCGCCAGCAGCCTACAGGGTTTGGTTGAAAAACTGTTTTTT. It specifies CASSLQGLVEKLFF.

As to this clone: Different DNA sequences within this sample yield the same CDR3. The DNA of the CDR3 is TGTGCCAGCAGCGACAGGGGGGAAAAACTGTTTTTT. This sequence encodes CASSDRGEKLFF. The chain couples TRBV6-1 to TRBJ1-4; TRBD1 matches at 9 bases. V lost 6 bases to trimming and J lost 8 bases; unmatched junction nucleotides: 1. From germline, CDR1 is MNHNS and CDR2 SASEGT. There are 12 residues in the CDR3.

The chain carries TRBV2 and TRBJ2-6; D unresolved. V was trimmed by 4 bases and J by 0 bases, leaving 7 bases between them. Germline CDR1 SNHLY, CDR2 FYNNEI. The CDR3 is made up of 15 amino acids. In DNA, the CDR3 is TGTGCCAGCAGTGCCTACTACTCTGGGGCCAACGTCCTGACTTTC. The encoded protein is CASSAYYSGANVLTF.

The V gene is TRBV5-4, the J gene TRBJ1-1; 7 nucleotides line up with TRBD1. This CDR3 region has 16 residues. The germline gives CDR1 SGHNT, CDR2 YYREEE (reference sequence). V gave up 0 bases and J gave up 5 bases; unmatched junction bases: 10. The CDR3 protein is CASSLVAGGDGTEAFF. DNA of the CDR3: TGTGCCAGCAGCTTGGTAGCAGGGGGGGACGGAACTGAAGCTTTCTTT.

CDR3 bases: TGTGCCAGCAGCTTAACTCCAGCGGGGGGGCTCCTGTTCTTC. Its translation is CASSLTPAGGLLFF. The genes are TRBV7-3 and TRBJ2-1, with TRBD2 matching 10 bases. Trimming at V came to 0 bases and at J to 15 bases, leaving 8 bases not matched to a gene. Looked up from germline, CDR1 is SGHTA and CDR2 is FQGTGA. The CDR3 spans 14 residues.

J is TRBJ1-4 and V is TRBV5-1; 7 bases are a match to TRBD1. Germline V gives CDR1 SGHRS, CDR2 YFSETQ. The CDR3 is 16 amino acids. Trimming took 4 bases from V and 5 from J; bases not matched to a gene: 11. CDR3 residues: CASSLAGGNSNEKLFF. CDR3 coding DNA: TGCGCCAGCAGCCTTGCAGGGGGGAACAGCAATGAAAAACTGTTTTTT.

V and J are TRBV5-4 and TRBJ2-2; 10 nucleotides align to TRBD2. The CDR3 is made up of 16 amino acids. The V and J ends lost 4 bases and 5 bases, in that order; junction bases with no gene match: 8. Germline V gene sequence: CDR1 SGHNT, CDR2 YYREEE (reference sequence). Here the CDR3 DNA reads TGTGCCAGCAGCCAGTTAACTAGCGGGGAAACCGGGGAGCTGTTTTTT. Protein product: CASSQLTSGETGELFF.